This T cell receptor beta chain originates from a study of blood T cell repertoires in COVID-19. Germline V lookup: CDR1 MNHNY, CDR2 SVGAGI (reference sequence). CDR3 length equals 15 residues. V dropped 2 bases and J dropped 4 bases, with 12 bases sitting between them. Data came from immunoSEQ multiplex PCR; TCRdb stores just in-frame clones and leaves some out. In the table there are a few hundred thousand clones, roughly 82% of which are singletons. Sequencing was performed on peripheral blood. This receptor was taken from a man aged 80 or over with acute or convalescent COVID-19. The chain uses TRBV6-6 and TRBJ2-1; tentatively, D is TRBD1 (6 bases). CDR3 coding DNA: TGTGCCAGCAGTTACGAGGGGGTTTCATACAATGAGCAGTTCTTC. Translating it yields CASSYEGVSYNEQFF.